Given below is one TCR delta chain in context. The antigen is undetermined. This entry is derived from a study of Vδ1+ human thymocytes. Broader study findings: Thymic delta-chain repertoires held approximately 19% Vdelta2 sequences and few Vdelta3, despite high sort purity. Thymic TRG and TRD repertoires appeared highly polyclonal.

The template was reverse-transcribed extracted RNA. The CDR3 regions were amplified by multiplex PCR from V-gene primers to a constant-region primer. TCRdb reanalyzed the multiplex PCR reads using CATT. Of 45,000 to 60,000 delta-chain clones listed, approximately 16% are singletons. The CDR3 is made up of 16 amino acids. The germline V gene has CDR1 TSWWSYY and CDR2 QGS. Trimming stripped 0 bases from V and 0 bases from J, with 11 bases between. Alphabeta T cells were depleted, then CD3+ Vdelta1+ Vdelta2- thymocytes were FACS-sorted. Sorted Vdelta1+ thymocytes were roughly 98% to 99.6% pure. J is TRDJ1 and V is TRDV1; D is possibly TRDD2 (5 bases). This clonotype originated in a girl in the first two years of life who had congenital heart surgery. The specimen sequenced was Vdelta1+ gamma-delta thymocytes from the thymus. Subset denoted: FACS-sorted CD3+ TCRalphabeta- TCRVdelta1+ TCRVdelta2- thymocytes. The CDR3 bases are TGTGCTCTTGGGGAACTAGCCCCTACGTACACCGATAAACTCATCTTT. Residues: CALGELAPTYTDKLIF.